This T cell receptor beta chain emerged from a study of blood T cell repertoires in COVID-19. Study information: Specimens from acute and convalescent COVID-19 originated in the United States, Italy and Spain. PBMCs, B-cell-depleted T cells, or T cells were the source of the cDNA or gDNA that made up the material.

Original methodology: Reference gene primer amplification gave nucleated cell count estimates. Here immunoSEQ multiplex PCR was the method, and the copy in TCRdb shows in-frame clones only, minus some. V, J and clone size are those of that table, while D and trimming were read from the DNA. Among some 180,000 clones listed, 75% to 90% were seen once. The CDR3 covers 13 residues. Unmatched junction bases numbered 9, after V lost 10 bases and J lost 4 bases. The germline gives CDR1 SGDLS, CDR2 YYNGEE. The sequence came from a woman aged 60-70 years with acute or convalescent COVID-19. This chain links TRBV9 with TRBJ2-5; 8 nucleotides agree with TRBD1. Sequenced material: peripheral blood. As DNA, the CDR3 is TGTGCCTCCCAGCCCGGGACAGGAGAGACCCAGTACTTC. As protein: CASQPGTGETQYF.